These T cell receptor beta chains were read from a single sample in a study of PD-1 blockade in mismatch repair-deficient tumors. Sequenced by immunoSEQ multiplex PCR; TCRdb stores in-frame clones only, minus some. The table has about 34,000 clones, approximately 80% seen once. The specimen was PBMCs, collected less than 7 weeks after starting pembrolizumab. Every receptor here comes from an adult with mismatch repair-deficient cancer. The CDR3 runs from the conserved cysteine through the conserved F or W.

TRBV29-1,12,TRBJ2-1,CSVGDQYNEQFF
TRBV15,13,TRBJ2-7,CATSRDWPYEQYF
TRBV11-3,12,TRBJ1-1,CASSPAGGEAFF
TRBV28,15,TRBJ2-1,CASSIAGGGYNEQFF
TRBV5-1,22,TRBJ1-5,CASSLPGTEVTSNQRTNQPQHF
TRBV7-9,13,TRBJ2-1,CASSIDRVREQFF
TRBV6-1,13,TRBJ1-2,CASSGQGRGGYTF
TRBV27,13,TRBJ2-5,CASSPRWGDPQYF
TRBV21-1,16,TRBJ2-1,CASSRWTSGSDGEQFF
TRBV19,15,TRBJ2-1,CASSLAGDAYNEQFF
TRBV5-1,15,TRBJ1-2,CASNHGQGWYYGYTF
TRBV2,15,TRBJ2-4,CASSESGLAKNIQYF
TRBV2,12,TRBJ2-7,CASSDRGPQQYF
TRBV6-5,15,TRBJ2-1,CASSYYSGGREYQFF
TRBV7-6,15,TRBJ2-7,CASSLEVAGGYEQYF
TRBV18,15,TRBJ1-1,CASSPRAGANTEAFF
TRBV27,17,TRBJ2-1,CASSPAASGGRANEQFF
TRBV6-6,13,TRBJ1-3,CASLPQGRNTIYF
TRBV7-2,14,TRBJ2-1,CASSFQLAGNEQFF
TRBV5-4,15,TRBJ2-2,CASSFPQAPTGELFF
TRBV29-1,13,TRBJ2-3,CSVLDWYTDTQYF
TRBV7-2,15,TRBJ1-1,CASRPPGRGNTEAFF
TRBV7-2,14,TRBJ1-2,CASSAYRDVEGYTF
TRBV4-2,23,TRBJ1-2,CASSPGGGGLNTVLARANYGYTF
TRBV14,18,TRBJ2-6,CASSQPGQGASGANVLTF
TRBV19,16,TRBJ2-6,CASSTLPGTGANVLTF
TRBV18,15,TRBJ1-1,CASSHGQGMNTEAFF
TRBV5-1,14,TRBJ2-7,CASSSDKRGYEQYF
TRBV9,15,TRBJ1-5,CASSATGDANQPQHF
TRBV18,15,TRBJ2-3,CASSPGLAGTDTQYF
TRBV7-9,15,TRBJ2-5,CASSLSHGEGETQYF
TRBV2,13,TRBJ2-7,CASTRTGPSEQYF
TRBV2,14,TRBJ2-7,CASSESRGAYEQYF
TRBV9,19,TRBJ1-2,CASSVVKLGTGVFNYGYTF
TRBV10-1,14,TRBJ2-1,CASSDSTGVVEQFF
TRBV25-1,18,TRBJ1-1,CASSGGERLTALATEAFF
TRBV5-6,17,TRBJ2-3,CASSFWTSGAGSDTQYF
TRBV5-4,11,TRBJ2-7,CASSSGGPQYF
TRBV6-6,16,TRBJ2-2,CASSYSGQGAGGELFF
TRBV5-1,14,TRBJ2-2,CASMTQGSAGELFF
TRBV25-1,15,TRBJ1-1,CASSESKGDVTEAFF
TRBV29-1,14,TRBJ2-1,CSVEDRLGLDEQFF
TRBV5-6,15,TRBJ1-2,CASSLGQGRIYGYTF
TRBV6-5,13,TRBJ2-7,CASKSRGYREQYF
TRBV28,14,TRBJ1-4,CASSLQGGMKKLFF
TRBV19,15,TRBJ2-1,CASSPPAGSYNEQFF
TRBV28,16,TRBJ2-1,CASSSPSKDRVDEQFF
TRBV13,13,TRBJ2-5,CASSQTIEETQYF
TRBV4-1,14,TRBJ2-1,CASSGRAGYNEQFF
TRBV30,13,TRBJ1-2,CAWSRGSAYGYTF
TRBV5-1,15,TRBJ1-1,CASSLVGGENTEAFF
TRBV18,19,TRBJ2-7,CASSLLPASGRYSTYEQYF
TRBV7-3,16,TRBJ1-1,CASSLTPDTINTEAFF
TRBV27,13,TRBJ1-1,CASSLGSGTEAFF
TRBV29-1,14,TRBJ2-1,CSVVTGSPWGEQFF